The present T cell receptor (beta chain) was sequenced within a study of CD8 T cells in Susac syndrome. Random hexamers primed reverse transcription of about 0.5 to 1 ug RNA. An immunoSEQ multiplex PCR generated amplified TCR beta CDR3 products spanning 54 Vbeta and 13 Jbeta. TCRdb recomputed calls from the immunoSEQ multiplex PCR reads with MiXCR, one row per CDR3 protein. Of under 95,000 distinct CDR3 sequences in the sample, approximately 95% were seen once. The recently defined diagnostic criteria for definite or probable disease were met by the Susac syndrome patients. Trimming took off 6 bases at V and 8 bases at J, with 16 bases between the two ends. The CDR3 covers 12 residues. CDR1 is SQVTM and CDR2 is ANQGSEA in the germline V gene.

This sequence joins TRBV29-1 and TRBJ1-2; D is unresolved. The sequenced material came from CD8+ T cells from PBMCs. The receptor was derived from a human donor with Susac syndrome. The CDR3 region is CSVPGEGGGYTF. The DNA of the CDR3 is TGCAGCGTGCCAGGAGAAGGAGGCGGCTACACCTTC.